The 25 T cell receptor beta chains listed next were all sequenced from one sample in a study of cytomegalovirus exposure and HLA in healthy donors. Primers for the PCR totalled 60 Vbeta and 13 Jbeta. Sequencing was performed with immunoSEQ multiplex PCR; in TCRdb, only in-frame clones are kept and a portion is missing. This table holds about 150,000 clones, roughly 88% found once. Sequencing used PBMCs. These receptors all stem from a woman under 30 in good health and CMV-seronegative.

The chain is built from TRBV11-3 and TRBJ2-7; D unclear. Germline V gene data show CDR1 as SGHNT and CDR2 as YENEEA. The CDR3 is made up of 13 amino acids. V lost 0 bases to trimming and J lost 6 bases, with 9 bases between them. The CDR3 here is CASSLDRVGEQYF. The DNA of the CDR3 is TGTGCCAGCAGCTTAGATCGAGTTGGCGAGCAGTACTTC.

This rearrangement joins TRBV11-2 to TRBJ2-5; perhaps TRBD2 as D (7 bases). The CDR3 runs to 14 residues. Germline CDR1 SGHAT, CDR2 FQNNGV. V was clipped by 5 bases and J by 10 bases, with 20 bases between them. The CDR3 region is CASSLQLGGQRQYF. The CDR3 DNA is TGTGCCAGCAGCCTTCAGTTGGGGGGGCAGCGCCAGTACTTC.

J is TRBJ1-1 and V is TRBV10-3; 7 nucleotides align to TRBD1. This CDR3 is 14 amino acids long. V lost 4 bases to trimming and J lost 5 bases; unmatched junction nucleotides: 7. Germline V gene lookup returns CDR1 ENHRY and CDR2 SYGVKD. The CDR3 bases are TGTGCCATCAGTGCCGAACAGGGGAGAACTGAAGCTTTCTTT. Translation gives CAISAEQGRTEAFF.

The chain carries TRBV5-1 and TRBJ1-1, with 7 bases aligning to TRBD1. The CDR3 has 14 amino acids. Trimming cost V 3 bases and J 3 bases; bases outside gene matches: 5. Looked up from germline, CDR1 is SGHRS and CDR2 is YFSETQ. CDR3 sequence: CASSSVQGDTEAFF. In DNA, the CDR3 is TGCGCCAGCAGCTCGGTTCAGGGGGACACTGAAGCTTTCTTT. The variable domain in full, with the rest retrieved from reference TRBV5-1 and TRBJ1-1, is KAGVTQTPRYLIKTRGQQVTLSCSPISGHRSVSWYQQTPGQGLQFLFEYFSETQRNKGNFPGRFSGRQFSNSRSEMNVSTLELGDSALYLCASSSVQGDTEAFFGQGTRLTVV.

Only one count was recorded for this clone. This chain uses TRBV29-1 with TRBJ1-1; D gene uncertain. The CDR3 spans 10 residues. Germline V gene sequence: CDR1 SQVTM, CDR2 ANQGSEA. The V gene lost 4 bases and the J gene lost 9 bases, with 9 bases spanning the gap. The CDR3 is CSVVFVKAFF. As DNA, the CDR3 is TGCAGCGTTGTGTTTGTAAAAGCTTTCTTT.

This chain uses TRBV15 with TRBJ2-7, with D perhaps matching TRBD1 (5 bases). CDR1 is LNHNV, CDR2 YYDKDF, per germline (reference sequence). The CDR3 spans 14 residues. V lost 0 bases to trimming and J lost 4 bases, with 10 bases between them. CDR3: CATSRDTTAYEQYF. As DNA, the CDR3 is TGTGCCACCAGCAGAGATACGACAGCTTACGAGCAGTACTTC.

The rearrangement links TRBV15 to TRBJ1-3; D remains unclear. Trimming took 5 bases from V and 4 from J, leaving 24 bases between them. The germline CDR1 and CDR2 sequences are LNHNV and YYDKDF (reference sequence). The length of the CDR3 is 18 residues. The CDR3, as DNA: TGTGCCACCAGCGGGGATCCGATGAGGGAACCTACAGGAAACACCATATATTTT. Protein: CATSGDPMREPTGNTIYF. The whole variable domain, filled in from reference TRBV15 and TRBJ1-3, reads DAMVIQNPRYQVTQFGKPVTLSCSQTLNHNVMYWYQQKSSQAPKLLFHYYDKDFNNEADTPDNFQSRRPNTSFCFLDIRSPGLGDTAMYLCATSGDPMREPTGNTIYFGEGSWLTVV.

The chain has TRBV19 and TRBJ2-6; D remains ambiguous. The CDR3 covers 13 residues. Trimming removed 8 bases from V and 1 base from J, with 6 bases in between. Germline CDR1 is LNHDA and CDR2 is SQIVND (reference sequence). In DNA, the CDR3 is TGTGCCAGTGCGCCGTCTGGGGCCAACGTCCTGACTTTC. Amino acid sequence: CASAPSGANVLTF. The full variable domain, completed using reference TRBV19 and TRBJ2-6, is DGGITQSPKYLFRKEGQNVTLSCEQNLNHDAMYWYRQDPGQGLRLIYYSQIVNDFQKGDIAEGYSVSREKKESFPLTVTSAQKNPTAFYLCASAPSGANVLTFGAGSRLTVL.

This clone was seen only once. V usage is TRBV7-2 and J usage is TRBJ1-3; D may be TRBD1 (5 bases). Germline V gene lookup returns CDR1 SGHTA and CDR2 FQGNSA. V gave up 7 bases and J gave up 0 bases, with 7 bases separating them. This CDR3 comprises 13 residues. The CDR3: CASTQGSGNTIYF. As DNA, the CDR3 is TGTGCCAGCACCCAGGGCTCTGGAAACACCATATATTTT. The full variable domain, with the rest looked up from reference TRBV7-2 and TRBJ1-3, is GAGVSQSPSNKVTEKGKDVELRCDPISGHTALYWYRQSLGQGLEFLIYFQGNSAPDKSGLPSDRFSAERTGGSVSTLTIQRTQQEDSAVYLCASTQGSGNTIYFGEGSWLTVV.

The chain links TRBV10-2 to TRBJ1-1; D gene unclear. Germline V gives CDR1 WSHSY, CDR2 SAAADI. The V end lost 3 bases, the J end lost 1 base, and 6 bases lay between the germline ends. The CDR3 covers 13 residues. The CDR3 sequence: CASSEGRNTEAFF. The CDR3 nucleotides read TGCGCCAGCAGTGAAGGGAGGAACACTGAAGCTTTCTTT.

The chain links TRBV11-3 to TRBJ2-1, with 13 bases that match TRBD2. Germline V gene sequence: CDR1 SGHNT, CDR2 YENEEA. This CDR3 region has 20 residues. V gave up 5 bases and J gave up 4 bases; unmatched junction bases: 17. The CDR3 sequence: CASSEALNGLAGAFYNEQFF. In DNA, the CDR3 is TGTGCCAGCAGCGAAGCCCTAAATGGACTAGCGGGGGCTTTTTACAATGAGCAGTTCTTC. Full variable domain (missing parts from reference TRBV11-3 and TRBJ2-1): EAGVVQSPRYKIIEKKQPVAFWCNPISGHNTLYWYLQNLGQGPELLIRYENEEAVDDSQLPKDRFSAERLKGVDSTLKIQPAELGDSAVYLCASSEALNGLAGAFYNEQFFGPGTRLTVL.

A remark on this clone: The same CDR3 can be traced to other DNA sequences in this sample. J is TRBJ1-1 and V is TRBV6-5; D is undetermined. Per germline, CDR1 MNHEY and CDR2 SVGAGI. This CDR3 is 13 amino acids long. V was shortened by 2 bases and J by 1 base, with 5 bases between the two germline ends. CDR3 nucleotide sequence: TGTGCCAGCAGTTACGGGAGGAACACTGAAGCTTTCTTT. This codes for CASSYGRNTEAFF.

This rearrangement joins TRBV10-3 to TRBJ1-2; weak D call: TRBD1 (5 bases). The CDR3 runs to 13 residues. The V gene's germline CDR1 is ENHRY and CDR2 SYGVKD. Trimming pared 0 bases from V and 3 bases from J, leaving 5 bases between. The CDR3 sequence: CAISESRDYGYTF. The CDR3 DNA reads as TGTGCCATCAGTGAGTCCAGGGACTATGGCTACACCTTC.

The CDR3 sequence: CASKDNEGSEETQYF. CDR3 in DNA: TGTGCCAGCAAGGATAATGAGGGCTCAGAAGAGACCCAGTACTTC. The V and J genes are TRBV7-6 and TRBJ2-5; TRBD2 might be the D (5 bases). This CDR3 is 15 amino acids long. With 7 bases removed from V and 3 bases from J, the gap between germline ends came to 18 bases. CDR1 SGHVS and CDR2 FNYEAQ come from the germline V gene. Looking up the rest from reference TRBV7-6 and TRBJ2-5 gives the full variable domain: GAGVSQSPRYKVTKRGQDVALRCDPISGHVSLYWYRQALGQGPEFLTYFNYEAQQDKSGLPNDRFSAERPEGSISTLTIQRTEQRDSAMYRCASKDNEGSEETQYFGPGTRLLVL.

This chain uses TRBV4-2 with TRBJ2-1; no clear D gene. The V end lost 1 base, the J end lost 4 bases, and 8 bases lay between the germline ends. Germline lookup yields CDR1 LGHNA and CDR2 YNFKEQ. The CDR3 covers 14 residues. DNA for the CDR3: TGTGCCAGCAGCCAAGGCGGCGGTTACAATGAGCAGTTCTTC. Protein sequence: CASSQGGGYNEQFF.

The DNA of the CDR3 is TGTGCCAGTAGTTACCGGGACAGCGTAACCAATCAGCCCCAGCATTTT. Amino acid sequence: CASSYRDSVTNQPQHF. The chain is built from TRBV19 and TRBJ1-5; 7 bases match TRBD1. This CDR3 contains 16 residues. CDR1 LNHDA and CDR2 SQIVND come from the germline V gene (reference sequence). Trimming removed 5 bases from V and 3 bases from J; junction bases left unmatched: 10.

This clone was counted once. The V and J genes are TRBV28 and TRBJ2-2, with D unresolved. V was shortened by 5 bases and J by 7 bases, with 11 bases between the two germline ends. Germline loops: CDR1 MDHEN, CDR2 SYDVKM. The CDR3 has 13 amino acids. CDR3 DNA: TGTGCCAGCAGTCTGACTCTGGGCGGGGAGCTGTTTTTT. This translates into CASSLTLGGELFF.

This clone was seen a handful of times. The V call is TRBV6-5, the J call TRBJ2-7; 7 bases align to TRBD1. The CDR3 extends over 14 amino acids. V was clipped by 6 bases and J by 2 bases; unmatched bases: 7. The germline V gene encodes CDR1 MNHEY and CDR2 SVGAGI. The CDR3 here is CASRSYRGPYEQYF. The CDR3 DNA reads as TGTGCCAGCAGAAGTTACAGGGGACCCTACGAGCAGTACTTC.

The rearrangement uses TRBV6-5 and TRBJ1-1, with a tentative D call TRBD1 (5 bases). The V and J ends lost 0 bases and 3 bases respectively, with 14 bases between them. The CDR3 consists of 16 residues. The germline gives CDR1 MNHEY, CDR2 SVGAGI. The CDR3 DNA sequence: TGTGCCAGCAGTTACTCACAGGCTTCTCGGGACACTGAAGCTTTCTTT. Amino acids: CASSYSQASRDTEAFF.

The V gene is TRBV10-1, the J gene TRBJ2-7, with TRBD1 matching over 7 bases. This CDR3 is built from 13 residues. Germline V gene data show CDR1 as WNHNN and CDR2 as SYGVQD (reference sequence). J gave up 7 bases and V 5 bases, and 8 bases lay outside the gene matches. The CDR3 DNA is TGCGCCAGCAGTCCCGACAGGGTAGGGGAGCAGTACTTC. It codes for CASSPDRVGEQYF.

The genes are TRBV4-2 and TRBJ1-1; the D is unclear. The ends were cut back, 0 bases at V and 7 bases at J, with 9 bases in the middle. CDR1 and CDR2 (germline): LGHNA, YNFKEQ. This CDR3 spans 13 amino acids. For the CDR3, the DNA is TGTGCCAGCAGCCAAGATGTCGTCCGTGAAGCTTTCTTT. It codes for CASSQDVVREAFF.

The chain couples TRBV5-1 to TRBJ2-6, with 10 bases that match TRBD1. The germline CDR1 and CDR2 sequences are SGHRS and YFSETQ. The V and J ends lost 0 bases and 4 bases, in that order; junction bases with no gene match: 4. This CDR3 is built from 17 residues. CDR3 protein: CASSLGQGARGANVLTF. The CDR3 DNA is TGCGCCAGCAGCTTGGGACAGGGGGCGAGGGGGGCCAACGTCCTGACTTTC.

This chain's CDR3 is CASSVDGQGAYGYTF. CDR3 sequence (DNA): TGTGCCAGCAGCGTAGATGGACAGGGGGCCTATGGCTACACCTTC. V usage is TRBV9 and J usage is TRBJ1-2, with TRBD1 identical over 11 bases. CDR1 and CDR2 (germline): SGDLS, YYNGEE. The V segment lost 0 bases and the J segment 4 bases; nucleotides outside the gene matches: 2. The CDR3 consists of 15 residues.

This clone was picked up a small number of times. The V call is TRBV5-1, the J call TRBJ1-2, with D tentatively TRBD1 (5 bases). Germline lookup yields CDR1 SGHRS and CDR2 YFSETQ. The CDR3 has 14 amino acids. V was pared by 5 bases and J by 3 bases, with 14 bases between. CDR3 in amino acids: CASRNQGGDYGYTF. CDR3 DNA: TGCGCCAGCAGGAATCAGGGCGGTGACTATGGCTACACCTTC.

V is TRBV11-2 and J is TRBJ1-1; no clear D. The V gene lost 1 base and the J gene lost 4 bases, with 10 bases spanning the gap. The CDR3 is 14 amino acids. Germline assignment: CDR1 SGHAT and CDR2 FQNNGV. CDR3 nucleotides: TGTGCCAGCAGCTTAGGAGTTCGCGCCACTGAAGCTTTCTTT. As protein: CASSLGVRATEAFF.